The subject of this entry is one T cell receptor beta chain. As yet, its antigen is unknown. The record originates from a study of shared clonotypes between healthy human individuals. Overall study context: There were three CD4 naive, three CD4 memory, two CD8 naive and one CD8 memory plates per donor. General study findings and limits: Only blood was sampled, and tissue TCR repertoires likely differ from blood ones. Rarefaction demonstrated incomplete sorted-subset sequencing despite large depth. Clonotype sharing among donors was thought likely to change with sequencing depth.

The data were produced by immunoSEQ multiplex PCR, yet TCRdb's version contains in-frame clones alone and is incomplete. This table holds 2 million to 3 million clones, more than 90% found once. Germline values: CDR1 MNHNS, CDR2 SASEGT. CDR3 size: 15 residues. Unmatched junction bases numbered 3, after V lost 4 bases and J lost 3 bases. The chain combines TRBV6-1 with TRBJ1-6; TRBD1 agrees at 7 bases. The TCR comes from a man in his late teens or twenties in good health. The specimen sequenced was naive CD4+ T cells sorted from blood. Subset reported: CD45RA+ positively selected. CDR3 bases: TGTGCCAGCAGTGCCCGGGACAGCTATAATTCACCCCTCCACTTT. Residues: CASSARDSYNSPLHF.